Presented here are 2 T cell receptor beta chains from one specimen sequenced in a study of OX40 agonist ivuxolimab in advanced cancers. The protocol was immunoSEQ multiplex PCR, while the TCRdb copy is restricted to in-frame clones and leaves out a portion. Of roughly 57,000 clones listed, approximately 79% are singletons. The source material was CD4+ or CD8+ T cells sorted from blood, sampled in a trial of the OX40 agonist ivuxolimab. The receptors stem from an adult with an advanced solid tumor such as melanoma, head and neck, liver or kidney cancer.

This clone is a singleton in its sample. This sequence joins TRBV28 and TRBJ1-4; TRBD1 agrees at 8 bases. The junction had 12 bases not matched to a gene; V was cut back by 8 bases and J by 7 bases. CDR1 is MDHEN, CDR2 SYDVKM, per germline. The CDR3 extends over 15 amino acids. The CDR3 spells CASAPPTGGIEKLFF. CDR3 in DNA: TGTGCCAGCGCCCCGCCCACAGGGGGAATTGAAAAACTGTTTTTT.

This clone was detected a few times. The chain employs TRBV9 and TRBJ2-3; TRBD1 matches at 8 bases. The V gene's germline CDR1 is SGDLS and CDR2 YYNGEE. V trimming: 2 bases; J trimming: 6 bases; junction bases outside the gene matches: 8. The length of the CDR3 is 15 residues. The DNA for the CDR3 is TGTGCCAGCAGCGTCGGACAGGGAGGTGTGGATACGCAGTATTTT. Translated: CASSVGQGGVDTQYF.